This record covers a single TCR beta chain. Germline CDR1 and CDR2: MNHEY and SVGEGT. CDR3 length equals 16 residues. V shed 0 bases and J 4 bases; nucleotides not matched to a gene: 2. The sample belongs to a study of blood T cell repertoires in COVID-19. Whole-study context: Whether acute or convalescent, the COVID-19 samples came from the United States, Italy and Spain. PBMCs, B-cell-depleted T cells, or T cells provided the cDNA or gDNA that made up the material.

How the authors handled the data: Reference gene primer amplification in the assay estimated nucleated cell counts. Profiled with immunoSEQ multiplex PCR; TCRdb holds only in-frame clones, not every one. V and J calls and clone size are copied from that table; D and trimming were computed from the DNA. The sample contains some 110,000 clones, more than 60% of which appear only once. The chain uses TRBV6-2 or TRBV6-3 and TRBJ2-3; 12 nucleotides agree with TRBD1. The specimen was peripheral blood. The sequence derives from a man between 65 and 85 years old with acute or convalescent COVID-19. The CDR3: CASSYSGQGASDTQYF. The CDR3 DNA sequence: TGTGCCAGCAGTTACTCGGGACAGGGGGCCTCAGATACGCAGTATTTT.